These 29 T cell receptor beta chains originate from one sample sequenced in a study of cytomegalovirus exposure and HLA in healthy donors (dated by TCRdb to the late 2010s). The library was made by the immunoSEQ multiplex PCR assay. For the multiplex PCR, a mixture combining 60 forward primers for TCR Vbeta segments and 13 reverse primers for TCR Jbeta segments was used. Sourced from immuneACCESS, this table was stored by TCRdb with only in-frame sequences that have V and J called. A share of the clones is absent; for the studies checked, an unresolved V gene accounts for under half, and the remainder has no known explanation. The sample includes about 130,000 clones, with just over 70% observed a single time. About 3% of the sample belongs to the ten largest clones. The sequencing input was PBMCs. These TCRs come from an older woman in good health and CMV-seropositive.

This clone was seen once. The chain combines TRBV9 with TRBJ2-7; TRBD1 matches 7 bases. Germline loops: CDR1 SGDLS, CDR2 YYNGEE. V shed 4 bases, J shed 3 bases, and the junction held 10 bases outside the gene matches. The CDR3 extends over 15 amino acids. The CDR3 reads CASSIGTVGIYEQYF. In DNA form, the CDR3 reads TGTGCCAGCAGCATCGGGACAGTGGGCATCTACGAGCAGTACTTC.

This clone was counted a few times. This sequence joins TRBV7-2 and TRBJ2-7, with 9 nucleotides matching TRBD2. V lost 3 bases to trimming and J lost 2 bases; unmatched junction nucleotides: 5. This CDR3 is built from 15 residues. Germline CDR1 SGHTA, CDR2 FQGNSA. In nucleotides, the CDR3 is TGTGCCAGCAGCTTCCTAGCGGGGACGACCTACGAGCAGTACTTC. The encoded protein is CASSFLAGTTYEQYF.

J is TRBJ2-7 and V is TRBV25-1, with 8 bases lining up with TRBD2. Germline values: CDR1 MGHDK, CDR2 SYGVNS. After removal of 6 bases from V and 4 bases from J, the junction contained 11 bases not matched to a gene. The length of the CDR3 is 15 residues. DNA of the CDR3: TGTGCCAGCAGCAAACTAGCGGCGGCTTCTTACGAGCAGTACTTC. Protein product: CASSKLAAASYEQYF.

This sequence joins TRBV27 and TRBJ1-5; no clear D gene. Trimming stripped 4 bases from V and 3 bases from J, with 7 bases between. Looked up from germline, CDR1 is MNHEY and CDR2 is SMNVEV (reference sequence). The CDR3 sequence is 13 residues long. CDR3 sequence reads: CASSWAPNQPQHF. The CDR3 DNA reads as TGTGCCAGCAGTTGGGCCCCCAATCAGCCCCAGCATTTT.

The V call is TRBV5-4, the J call TRBJ1-1; D remains unclear. Per the germline V gene, CDR1 is SGHNT and CDR2 is YYREEE (reference sequence). V was clipped by 4 bases and J by 8 bases, with 12 bases between them. The CDR3 extends over 12 amino acids. Written as DNA, the CDR3 is TGTGCCAGCAGCCGCAGCGGTCTCGAAGCTTTCTTT. This encodes CASSRSGLEAFF.

This clone was seen once. The chain uses TRBV5-5 and TRBJ2-5; 8 bases are a match to TRBD1. The length of the CDR3 is 16 residues. With V trimmed by 1 base and J by 5 bases, 10 bases remained unmatched. Germline lookup yields CDR1 SGHKS and CDR2 YYEKEE (reference sequence). DNA of the CDR3: TGTGCCAGCAGCTTGTATCAGGGGGCTTCCAAGGAGACCCAGTACTTC. Translating gives CASSLYQGASKETQYF.

The chain has TRBV6-5 and TRBJ1-2; 7 nucleotides align to TRBD1. V was pared by 0 bases and J by 5 bases, with 6 bases of the junction left unmatched. Germline V lookup: CDR1 MNHEY, CDR2 SVGAGI. This CDR3 region has 15 residues. Here the CDR3 reads CASSYSDRLDYGYTF. DNA for the CDR3: TGTGCCAGCAGTTACTCGGACAGGTTAGATTATGGCTACACCTTC.

In this sample, this clone turned up many times. This rearrangement joins TRBV25-1 to TRBJ1-1; 11 positions match TRBD1. CDR3 length: 13 amino acids. Germline CDR1 is MGHDK and CDR2 is SYGVNS. After removal of 5 bases from V and 13 bases from J, the junction contained 9 bases not matched to a gene. Written as DNA, the CDR3 is TGTGCCAGCAGTAACTCCGGGACAGGGGGGTATTTCTTT. It yields the protein CASSNSGTGGYFF.

The chain combines TRBV19 with TRBJ1-5; TRBD1 aligns across 7 bases. The CDR3 is 16 amino acids. The ends lost 4 bases at V and 3 bases at J; junction bases unmatched: 9. Germline lookup yields CDR1 LNHDA and CDR2 SQIVND (reference sequence). CDR3: CASSKEGQLFNQPQHF. The CDR3 DNA reads TGTGCCAGTAGTAAAGAGGGACAGCTTTTCAATCAGCCCCAGCATTTT.

This chain joins TRBV23-1 and TRBJ2-7, with D possibly being TRBD1 (6 bases). TRBV23-1 is designated an ORF whose function remains uncertain. This CDR3 has 16 residues. Trimming left V 4 bases short and J 3 bases short, with 19 bases between. In DNA form, the CDR3 reads TGCGCCAGCAGTCCTCCCGACAGGCGCTGCTGCTACGAGCAGTACTTC. The encoded protein is CASSPPDRRCCYEQYF.

This chain connects TRBV25-1 to TRBJ2-1; D is possibly TRBD1 (6 bases). V was pared by 3 bases and J by 0 bases, with 12 bases between. Germline V CDR1 and CDR2: MGHDK, SYGVNS. This CDR3 contains 16 residues. The CDR3 is CASSEPGANSYNEQFF. CDR3 DNA: TGTGCCAGCAGTGAGCCAGGGGCCAACTCCTACAATGAGCAGTTCTTC. Looking up the rest from reference TRBV25-1 and TRBJ2-1 gives the full variable domain: EADIYQTPRYLVIGTGKKITLECSQTMGHDKMYWYQQDPGMELHLIHYSYGVNSTEKGDLSSESTVSRIRTEHFPLTLESARPSHTSQYLCASSEPGANSYNEQFFGPGTRLTVL.

The V call is TRBV9, the J call TRBJ1-4; D remains ambiguous. The V and J ends lost 6 bases and 8 bases respectively, with 17 bases between them. Germline values: CDR1 SGDLS, CDR2 YYNGEE. CDR3 length: 14 amino acids. The DNA for the CDR3 is TGTGCCAGCAAGGGTGGGCCTTCTAGCGAAAAACTGTTTTTT. Its protein is CASKGGPSSEKLFF.

This clone was found a few times. The chain links TRBV10-3 to TRBJ1-1; perhaps TRBD1 as D (5 bases). Trimming shortened V by 8 bases and J by 1 base, and 11 bases separated the two germline ends. Germline V gene sequence: CDR1 ENHRY, CDR2 SYGVKD. The CDR3 totals 13 residues. CDR3 sequence: CAIAPGGNTEAFF. CDR3 DNA sequence: TGTGCCATCGCCCCCGGGGGGAACACTGAAGCTTTCTTT.

This rearrangement joins TRBV5-1 to TRBJ1-1; 8 bases align to TRBD1. The germline V gene has CDR1 SGHRS and CDR2 YFSETQ. The CDR3 contains 17 residues. The ends lost 4 bases at V and 1 base at J; junction bases unmatched: 12. CDR3 bases: TGCGCCAGCAGCCTGATTGGACAGGGTTGGGGGAACACTGAAGCTTTCTTT. Residues: CASSLIGQGWGNTEAFF.

Comment on this clone: A read error may produce the germline difference seen at one junction end. The rearrangement joins TRBV4-1 to TRBJ1-1; D possibly corresponds to TRBD1 (5 bases). This CDR3 region has 14 residues. Germline V gives CDR1 MGHRA, CDR2 YSYEKL. Here the CDR3 reads CASSQGVGGTEAFF. The CDR3 DNA reads as TGTGCCAGCAGCCAGGGTGTGGGGGGCACTGAAGCTTTCTTT.

The genes are TRBV6-4 and TRBJ1-1; D may be TRBD1 (6 bases). The CDR3 loop spans 13 amino acids. With 7 bases removed from V and 1 base from J, the gap between germline ends came to 10 bases. Germline lookup yields CDR1 MRHNA and CDR2 SNTAGT. The CDR3 region has the DNA TGTGCCAGCAAAAAAGGGGGGAACACTGAAGCTTTCTTT. It yields the protein CASKKGGNTEAFF.

The V call is TRBV15, the J call TRBJ1-4; unclear D gene. This CDR3 contains 16 residues. Trimming left V 1 base short and J 0 bases short, with 9 bases between. Germline V CDR1 and CDR2: LNHNV, YYDKDF (reference sequence). CDR3 DNA sequence: TGTGCCACCAGCAGAGCTAACGTCGCAACTAATGAAAAACTGTTTTTT. Amino acids: CATSRANVATNEKLFF.

The chain is built from TRBV15 and TRBJ1-4; 7 bases align to TRBD1. CDR1 LNHNV and CDR2 YYDKDF come from the germline V gene (reference sequence). J was trimmed by 7 bases and V by 0 bases; bases with no gene match: 11. The CDR3 runs 17 residues. CDR3 residues: CATSRDFREGAIEKLFF. Here the CDR3 DNA reads TGTGCCACCAGCAGAGATTTTCGCGAGGGGGCGATTGAAAAACTGTTTTTT.

The table lists this clone with a few counts. The V gene is TRBV6-5, the J gene TRBJ2-3, with unresolved D. Germline CDR1 is MNHEY and CDR2 is SVGAGI. The CDR3 sequence is 14 residues long. V was shortened by 7 bases and J by 2 bases, with 13 bases between the two germline ends. This CDR3 reads CASKANRDTDTQYF. In nucleotides, the CDR3 is TGTGCCAGCAAGGCAAACAGAGACACAGATACGCAGTATTTT.

This clone was counted a few times. The V call is TRBV5-4, the J call TRBJ2-7; TRBD1 might be the D (6 bases). Germline CDR1 reads SGHNT; CDR2 reads YYREEE (reference sequence). V shed 4 bases and J shed 6 bases, with 17 bases lying between them. There are 14 residues in the CDR3. In DNA form, the CDR3 reads TGTGCCAGCAGCCCCACAGGGCTGGGGAGCGAGCAGTACTTC. It specifies CASSPTGLGSEQYF.

The V call is TRBV19, the J call TRBJ1-1, with 10 nucleotides matching TRBD1. After removal of 5 bases from V and 0 bases from J, the junction contained 3 bases not matched to a gene. The CDR3 length is 15 residues. Germline V gene sequence: CDR1 LNHDA, CDR2 SQIVND (reference sequence). Written as DNA, the CDR3 is TGTGCCAGTAGTGTGACAGGGGGCTTGAACACTGAAGCTTTCTTT. Protein: CASSVTGGLNTEAFF.

The V and J genes are TRBV6-5 and TRBJ2-3; tentative D call: TRBD2 (6 bases). Germline V CDR1 and CDR2: MNHEY, SVGAGI. V lost 8 bases and J lost 4, with 19 bases in between. The CDR3 has 15 amino acids. CDR3 nucleotide sequence: TGTGCCAGCGGGGCTTGGGGGGAAGTGGCAGATACGCAGTATTTT. Protein product: CASGAWGEVADTQYF.

The rearrangement joins TRBV5-1 to TRBJ2-2; 8 nucleotides align to TRBD2. Germline CDR1 reads SGHRS; CDR2 reads YFSETQ. Trimming cost V 2 bases and J 0 bases; bases outside gene matches: 0. The CDR3 is made up of 15 amino acids. CDR3 sequence (DNA): TGCGCCAGCAGCTTTAGCGGGACGAACACCGGGGAGCTGTTTTTT. Translated: CASSFSGTNTGELFF.

The chain carries TRBV5-8 and TRBJ1-6, with a tentative D call TRBD1 (6 bases). Germline lookup yields CDR1 SGHTS and CDR2 YDEGEE. This CDR3 comprises 16 residues. The V gene lost 0 bases and the J gene lost 7 bases, with 14 bases spanning the gap. The CDR3 DNA is TGTGCCAGCAGCTTGGGCGGCAGGGGAGCGAATTCACCCCTCCACTTT. It codes for CASSLGGRGANSPLHF.

This clone occurred a few times. The rearrangement joins TRBV5-6 to TRBJ2-7; D not resolved. Trimming removed 0 bases from V and 3 bases from J, with 10 bases in between. The CDR3 is 14 residues long. Germline lookup yields CDR1 SGHDT and CDR2 YYEEEE. The CDR3 protein is CASSLAGTLYEQYF. As DNA, the CDR3 is TGTGCCAGCAGCTTGGCTGGCACCCTCTACGAGCAGTACTTC.

The rearrangement joins TRBV7-3 to TRBJ1-1; perhaps TRBD1 as D (5 bases). Germline V gene data show CDR1 as SGHTA and CDR2 as FQGTGA. The CDR3 sequence is 14 residues long. V lost 5 bases, J lost 1 base, and 11 bases lay in between. DNA of the CDR3: TGTGCCAGCAGCCCAACGGGGGGGAACACTGAAGCTTTCTTT. This gives the protein CASSPTGGNTEAFF. The full variable domain, with the rest looked up from reference TRBV7-3 and TRBJ1-1, is GAGVSQTPSNKVTEKGKYVELRCDPISGHTALYWYRQSLGQGPEFLIYFQGTGAADDSGLPNDRFFAVRPEGSVSTLKIQRTERGDSAVYLCASSPTGGNTEAFFGQGTRLTVV.

The V call is TRBV4-1, the J call TRBJ2-7; 14 bases agree with TRBD2. J was trimmed by 0 bases and V by 4 bases; bases with no gene match: 2. Germline CDR1 and CDR2: MGHRA and YSYEKL. This CDR3 comprises 16 residues. CDR3 amino acids: CASSRLAGGNSYEQYF. For the CDR3, the DNA is TGCGCCAGCAGCCGACTAGCGGGGGGGAACTCCTACGAGCAGTACTTC.

This chain uses TRBV6-5 with TRBJ1-2; D may be TRBD1 (5 bases). The V end lost 7 bases, the J end lost 7 bases, and 13 bases lay between the germline ends. This CDR3 comprises 12 residues. Germline CDR1 reads MNHEY; CDR2 reads SVGAGI. CDR3 in DNA: TGTGCCAGCACCACAGGTTCGGTTGGCTACACCTTC. It specifies CASTTGSVGYTF.

The chain joins TRBV11-2 to TRBJ2-3; TRBD1 agrees at 7 bases. The CDR3 has 14 residues. CDR1 is SGHAT and CDR2 is FQNNGV in the germline V gene. The junction had 4 bases not matched to a gene; V was cut back by 4 bases and J by 3 bases. CDR3 in DNA: TGTGCCAGCAGCTACCGGGACAGAACAGATACGCAGTATTTT. Residues: CASSYRDRTDTQYF.